This T cell receptor (beta chain) appears in the sequencing data of a study of control samples from healthy donors and cancer patients. Germline assignment: CDR1 GTSNPN and CDR2 SVGIG (reference sequence). This CDR3 comprises 13 residues. V shed 4 bases and J 8 bases; nucleotides not matched to a gene: 5. The repertoire was sequenced with immunoSEQ multiplex PCR; TCRdb's copy has only in-frame clones and lacks some. Among about 180,000 clones, about 90% were seen once, and the ten largest hold 1.3% to 1.5%. This clonotype originated in a woman aged 50 to 60 in good health. Sequencing used blood. The chain joins TRBV30 to TRBJ1-4; 9 bases match TRBD1. This chain's CDR3 is CAWTGTGREKLFF. The CDR3 region has the DNA TGTGCCTGGACCGGGACAGGGAGGGAAAAACTGTTTTTT.